This TCR beta chain stems from a study of OX40 agonist ivuxolimab in advanced cancers. Study-level information: Partial responses occurred in Three dose-escalation patients, one with hepatocellular carcinoma and two with cutaneous melanoma.

Profiled with immunoSEQ multiplex PCR; TCRdb holds only in-frame clones, not every one. This table has fewer than 90,000 clones, roughly 86% appearing once. Per germline, CDR1 LGHNA and CDR2 YSLEER. The length of the CDR3 is 15 residues. V was pared by 0 bases and J by 9 bases, with 15 bases between. This material consisted of CD4+ or CD8+ T cells sorted from blood, taken in a trial of the OX40 agonist ivuxolimab. The chain recombines TRBV4-3 with TRBJ2-1; D may be TRBD2 (7 bases). This sequence was found in an adult with an advanced solid tumor such as melanoma, head and neck, liver or kidney cancer. The CDR3 nucleotides read TGCGCCAGCAGCCAAGAGTGGGGGGGCCCGAGTGAGCAGTTCTTC. Amino acid sequence: CASSQEWGGPSEQFF.